Given below is one T cell receptor (beta chain) in context. Its specificity is not known. The CDR3 sequence is 12 residues long. The germline V and J ends were trimmed by 8 bases and 6 bases, with 8 bases remaining between them. Germline CDR1 is SNHLY and CDR2 is FYNNEI. This entry comes from a study of blood T cells in healthy people across ages. PCR was performed a second time for roughly 7 to 11 cycles using a sample-barcoded 5' primer and a J-beta primer mix. In TCRdb, the 5' RACE reads were re-called with MiXCR into one record per CDR3 protein. This table has about 760,000 distinct CDR3 sequences, just over 55% appearing once. Study results and caveats: Greater diversity and more naive CD4+ cells were seen in long-lived donors than in aged donors. Estimated diversity across one million T cells was deemed an underestimate.

The chain joins TRBV2 to TRBJ1-6; D remains unclear. The sequence was obtained from a man aged 35 to 55 in good health. What was sequenced was blood. The CDR3 loop reads CASCQTNSPLHF. The CDR3 nucleotides are TGTGCCAGCTGCCAGACTAATTCACCCCTCCACTTT.